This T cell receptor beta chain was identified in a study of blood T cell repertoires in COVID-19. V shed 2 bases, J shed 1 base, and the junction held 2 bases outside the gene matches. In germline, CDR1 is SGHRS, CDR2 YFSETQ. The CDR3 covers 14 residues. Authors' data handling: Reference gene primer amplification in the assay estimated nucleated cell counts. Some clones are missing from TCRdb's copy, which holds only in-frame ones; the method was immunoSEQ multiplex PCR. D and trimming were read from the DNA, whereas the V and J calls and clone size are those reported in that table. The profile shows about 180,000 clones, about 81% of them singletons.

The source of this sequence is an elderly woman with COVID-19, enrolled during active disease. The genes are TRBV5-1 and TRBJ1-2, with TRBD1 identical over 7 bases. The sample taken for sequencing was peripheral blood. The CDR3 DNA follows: TGCGCCAGCAGCTTACAGGGGCTTAACTATGGCTACACCTTC. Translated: CASSLQGLNYGYTF.